This T cell receptor (beta chain) derives from a study of shared clonotypes between healthy human individuals. This clone showed up just a few times. The data were produced by immunoSEQ multiplex PCR, yet TCRdb's version contains in-frame clones alone and is incomplete. The sample holds 550,000 to 800,000 clones, roughly 70% seen once. Sequencing was performed on memory CD4+ T cells sorted from blood. Subset meaning: CD45RA-negative fraction. The receptor comes from a woman in her twenties or thirties in good health.

CDR3 in DNA: TGTGCCATCGGTAGCGGGAGGCATGAGCAGTTCTTC. It translates to CAIGSGRHEQFF. The chain joins TRBV6-5 to TRBJ2-1; TRBD2 aligns across 10 bases. In germline, CDR1 is MNHEY, CDR2 SVGAGI. CDR3 length equals 12 residues. Trimming at V came to 10 bases and at J to 8 bases, leaving 5 bases not matched to a gene.